This T cell receptor (beta chain) is from a study of shared clonotypes between healthy human individuals. CDR3 size: 12 residues. V dropped 4 bases and J dropped 4 bases, with 10 bases sitting between them. The germline V gene has CDR1 SQVTM and CDR2 ANQGSEA. This clone came up a few times. Different DNA sequences within this sample yield the same CDR3. Sequencing was performed with immunoSEQ multiplex PCR; in TCRdb, only in-frame clones are kept and a portion is missing. The table has approximately 2,000,000 clones, 85% to 95% seen once. Sequences were obtained from naive CD4+ T cells from PBMCs. Subset of the sample: CD45RA+ positively selected. The TCR comes from a man between 18 and 29 years old in good health. Some clones in this sample may be carry-over from other donors' samples. The rearrangement links TRBV29-1 to TRBJ1-1; D is perhaps TRBD1 (5 bases). CDR3 sequence reads: CSVVRGSTEAFF. In DNA, the CDR3 is TGCAGCGTTGTGAGGGGAAGCACTGAAGCTTTCTTT.